These 12 T cell receptor beta chains were all obtained from the same sample, sequenced in a study of blood T cell repertoires in COVID-19. The data were produced by immunoSEQ multiplex PCR, yet TCRdb's version contains in-frame clones alone and is incomplete. Among tens of thousands of clones listed, 87% were seen once. The specimen sequenced was peripheral blood. The receptors come from a man aged 55-75 years with active COVID-19.

CDR3 nucleotide sequence: TGTGCCATCAGGTCGGACTCGTTTAACACAGATACGCAGTATTTT. The encoded protein is CAIRSDSFNTDTQYF. The genes are TRBV10-3 and TRBJ2-3; a weak D match, TRBD2 (5 bases). The CDR3 loop spans 15 amino acids. V shed 6 bases and J shed 2 bases, with 15 bases lying between them. CDR1 is ENHRY and CDR2 is SYGVKD in the germline V gene.

This clone was observed a single time. V usage is TRBV10-1 and J usage is TRBJ2-5; 11 bases agree with TRBD1. CDR1 is WNHNN and CDR2 is SYGVQD in the germline V gene (reference sequence). V was clipped by 5 bases and J by 1 base; unmatched bases: 3. This CDR3 spans 15 amino acids. The CDR3: CASSQGQGAQETQYF. The CDR3 DNA follows: TGCGCCAGCAGTCAAGGACAGGGGGCCCAAGAGACCCAGTACTTC.

This rearrangement joins TRBV7-9 to TRBJ2-2; 9 bases align to TRBD1. The V gene end was trimmed by 7 bases and the J gene end by 4 bases; junction bases not matched to a gene: 10. The CDR3 length is 16 residues. Germline CDR1 SEHNR, CDR2 FQNEAQ (reference sequence). The CDR3 loop is CASIPTGTGPTGELFF. Here the CDR3 DNA reads TGTGCCAGCATCCCCACCGGGACAGGGCCCACCGGGGAGCTGTTTTTT.

This rearrangement joins TRBV28 to TRBJ2-1, with TRBD1 matching over 11 bases. Germline V lookup: CDR1 MDHEN, CDR2 SYDVKM. CDR3 size: 15 residues. V trimming: 7 bases; J trimming: 8 bases; junction bases outside the gene matches: 10. CDR3 protein: CASIPRGTGGYEQFF. CDR3 bases: TGTGCCAGCATCCCGCGGGGGACAGGGGGATATGAGCAGTTCTTC.

The chain combines TRBV27 with TRBJ1-5, with a possible D match to TRBD1 (6 bases). Germline values: CDR1 MNHEY, CDR2 SMNVEV (reference sequence). Between the trimmed V and J ends, which lost 4 bases and 7 bases, there was a span of 17 bases. This CDR3 has 15 residues. The CDR3 DNA reads TGTGCCAGCAGTTCCAGGGGAGTAAGCGGCCAGCCCCAGCATTTT. This sequence encodes CASSSRGVSGQPQHF.

This chain connects TRBV7-9 to TRBJ2-5; TRBD2 is a possible D gene (7 bases). The CDR3 spans 15 residues. Trimming left V 0 bases short and J 4 bases short, with 12 bases between. Germline V gene data show CDR1 as SEHNR and CDR2 as FQNEAQ (reference sequence). The CDR3 DNA is TGTGCCAGCAGCTTAGCACAGGGAGGGGGAGAGACCCAGTACTTC. Its protein product is CASSLAQGGGETQYF. The full variable domain, rest sourced from reference TRBV7-9 and TRBJ2-5, is DTGVSQNPRHKITKRGQNVTFRCDPISEHNRLYWYRQTLGQGPEFLTYFQNEAQLEKSRLLSDRFSAERPKGSFSTLEIQRTEQGDSAMYLCASSLAQGGGETQYFGPGTRLLVL.

V gene TRBV19 combines with J gene TRBJ2-1; 7 nucleotides match TRBD1. The CDR3 loop spans 14 amino acids. The germline gives CDR1 LNHDA, CDR2 SQIVND (reference sequence). The J segment lost 3 bases and the V segment lost 3 bases, leaving 2 bases of the junction unmatched. CDR3 nucleotide sequence: TGTGCCAGTAGTATCCGGACAGGCTACAATGAGCAGTTCTTC. It codes for CASSIRTGYNEQFF.

The rearrangement links TRBV7-2 to TRBJ2-1, with TRBD2 matching over 12 bases. The CDR3 spans 17 residues. Germline loops: CDR1 SGHTA, CDR2 FQGNSA. V was clipped by 5 bases and J by 10 bases; unmatched bases: 15. CDR3 in DNA: TGTGCCAGCAGCAAAACGGCTAGCGGGGGGGCCGACGGGGAGCAGTTCTTC. Its protein product is CASSKTASGGADGEQFF.

This chain links TRBV4-1 with TRBJ2-5; weak D call: TRBD1 (6 bases). V was clipped by 1 base and J by 4 bases, with 10 bases between them. This CDR3 has 14 amino acids. CDR1 and CDR2 from the germline V gene are MGHRA and YSYEKL. The CDR3 spells CASSQVAGAETQYF. The CDR3 DNA sequence: TGCGCCAGCAGCCAAGTAGCAGGGGCAGAGACCCAGTACTTC.

This chain connects TRBV5-1 to TRBJ2-2, with 16 bases aligning to TRBD2. V lost 5 bases and J lost 7; bases outside the gene matches: 8. The length of the CDR3 is 17 residues. Germline-derived CDR1 and CDR2 are SGHRS and YFSETQ. DNA of the CDR3: TGCGCCAGCAGTTCCGGGACTAGCGGGGGGGCCGTCGGGGAGCTGTTTTTT. Its translation: CASSSGTSGGAVGELFF.

The table lists this clone with a count of one. J is TRBJ2-3 and V is TRBV6-4; 8 bases fit TRBD2. Per the germline V gene, CDR1 is MRHNA and CDR2 is SNTAGT. After removal of 3 bases from V and 1 base from J, the junction contained 3 bases not matched to a gene. The CDR3 spans 15 residues. The CDR3 loop reads CASSENSGGTDTQYF. The CDR3 DNA sequence: TGTGCCAGCAGTGAAAATAGCGGGGGCACAGATACGCAGTATTTT.

This clone was detected once. The genes are TRBV11-2 and TRBJ2-3; 8 bases match TRBD2. The germline V gene has CDR1 SGHAT and CDR2 FQNNGV. This CDR3 is built from 16 residues. Trimming took 1 base from V and 0 from J; bases not matched to a gene: 3. The CDR3 DNA is TGTGCCAGCAGCTTAGCCGGCGGGGGGAGCACAGATACGCAGTATTTT. Protein product: CASSLAGGGSTDTQYF.